These 7 T cell receptor beta chains originate from one sample sequenced in a study of blood T cell repertoires in COVID-19 (TCRdb year 2020). Library method: the immunoSEQ multiplex PCR assay. TCRdb carries this immuneACCESS record with in-frame sequences only. Its versions omit some clonotypes, under half of them owing to an unresolved V gene in the studies checked, with the rest unexplained. This sample gives roughly 110,000 clones in total; 60% to 85% of them show up just once. Jointly, the top ten make up under 8% of the sample. The sample consisted of peripheral blood. Every receptor here comes from an elderly man with COVID-19, enrolled during active disease.

This clone showed up just once. The genes are TRBV19 and TRBJ2-3; D is possibly TRBD1 (6 bases). This CDR3 spans 15 amino acids. With 7 bases removed from V and 3 bases from J, the gap between germline ends came to 17 bases. Germline V gene lookup returns CDR1 LNHDA and CDR2 SQIVND (reference sequence). DNA for the CDR3: TGTGCCAGTAAATCCTGGGACACATCTACAGATACGCAGTATTTT. It specifies CASKSWDTSTDTQYF. Together with reference TRBV19 and TRBJ2-3, the CDR3 gives the full variable domain: DGGITQSPKYLFRKEGQNVTLSCEQNLNHDAMYWYRQDPGQGLRLIYYSQIVNDFQKGDIAEGYSVSREKKESFPLTVTSAQKNPTAFYLCASKSWDTSTDTQYFGPGTRLTVL.

The V gene is TRBV5-5, the J gene TRBJ2-5, with D perhaps matching TRBD2 (6 bases). The germline CDR1 and CDR2 sequences are SGHKS and YYEKEE (reference sequence). The CDR3 totals 16 residues. Trimming left V 5 bases short and J 2 bases short, with 19 bases between. In DNA, the CDR3 is TGTGCCAGCAGTTATGGTTCCGGGAGTAGGCAAGAGACCCAGTACTTC. Protein sequence: CASSYGSGSRQETQYF.

The V call is TRBV7-9, the J call TRBJ1-5, with D maybe TRBD1 (5 bases). With 5 bases removed from V and 4 bases from J, the gap between germline ends came to 15 bases. Germline CDR1 SEHNR, CDR2 FQNEAQ (reference sequence). The CDR3 loop spans 15 amino acids. The CDR3 loop reads CASSPVGGGNQPQHF. CDR3 nucleotides: TGTGCCAGCAGCCCGGTGGGGGGGGGAAATCAGCCCCAGCATTTT.

The chain links TRBV30 to TRBJ2-7, with TRBD1 as a possible D gene (6 bases). The CDR3 length is 15 residues. V was clipped by 0 bases and J by 0 bases, with 12 bases between them. Germline CDR1 GTSNPN, CDR2 SVGIG (reference sequence). The DNA of the CDR3 is TGTGCCTGGAGTGTACCGGACAGATACTCCTACGAGCAGTACTTC. Translated: CAWSVPDRYSYEQYF. Together with reference TRBV30 and TRBJ2-7, the CDR3 gives the full variable domain: SQTIHQWPATLVQPVGSPLSLECTVEGTSNPNLYWYRQAAGRGLQLLFYSVGIGQISSEVPQNLSASRPQDRQFILSSKKLLLSDSGFYLCAWSVPDRYSYEQYFGPGTRLTVT.

The V and J genes are TRBV29-1 and TRBJ2-3, with 9 nucleotides matching TRBD2. This CDR3 has 14 amino acids. Germline V CDR1 and CDR2: SQVTM, ANQGSEA. J lost 5 bases, V lost 3 bases, and 6 bases had no gene match. The CDR3 protein is CSVEASGNVDTQYF. CDR3 coding DNA: TGCAGCGTTGAGGCTAGCGGGAATGTAGATACGCAGTATTTT.

In DNA, the CDR3 is TGTGCCAGCAAGGAACAGGGGGCGAAAGAGACCCAGTACTTC. It is translated as CASKEQGAKETQYF. The V and J genes are TRBV28 and TRBJ2-5, with TRBD1 matching over 9 bases. Germline V gene lookup returns CDR1 MDHEN and CDR2 SYDVKM. The V and J ends lost 7 bases and 3 bases, in that order; junction bases with no gene match: 6. The CDR3 has 14 amino acids.

The J gene is TRBJ1-2, the V gene TRBV12-2; the table calls TRBD1, which could not be checked here. TRBV12-2 is termed a pseudogene. The CDR3 is 15 amino acids. The CDR3 sequence is CASRPRTADNYGYTF. DNA for the CDR3: TGTGCAAGTCGCCCTCGAACCGCAGATAACTATGGCTACACCTTC.